The 32 T cell receptor beta chains reported below all come from one sample, sequenced in a study of T cell responses to AZD1222 COVID-19 vaccine. The assay was immunoSEQ multiplex PCR, and TCRdb's table has in-frame clones only and misses some. The sample yields 110,000 to 150,000 clones, around 87% seen once. This material consisted of peripheral blood, taken on day 0 of AZD1222 vaccination. The receptor source for this set is an adult in good health.

The rearrangement joins TRBV10-2 to TRBJ2-1; D perhaps matches TRBD2 (6 bases). This CDR3 is 15 amino acids long. Germline V gives CDR1 WSHSY, CDR2 SAAADI. Trimming shortened V by 8 bases and J by 4 bases, and 18 bases separated the two germline ends. CDR3 nucleotide sequence: TGCGCCAGCGCCAAAGACGGGACTCCATACAATGAGCAGTTCTTC. It translates to CASAKDGTPYNEQFF.

The genes are TRBV6-4 and TRBJ1-2; D might be TRBD1 (5 bases). The germline V gene has CDR1 MRHNA and CDR2 SNTAGT. Deletions cut 6 bases from V and 0 bases from J, with 17 bases between. The CDR3 has 16 amino acids. This CDR3 reads CASSPTPGTTNYGYTF. In DNA form, the CDR3 reads TGTGCCAGCAGCCCGACCCCAGGGACTACTAACTATGGCTACACCTTC.

This clone is a singleton in its sample. The chain employs TRBV24-1 and TRBJ2-7; 13 bases map to TRBD2. The CDR3 sequence is 19 residues long. Germline assignment: CDR1 KGHDR and CDR2 SFDVKD. J gave up 3 bases and V 4 bases, and 14 bases lay outside the gene matches. CDR3 sequence reads: CATSDPTSGRMAGVYEQYF. DNA of the CDR3: TGTGCCACCAGTGACCCGACTAGCGGGAGGATGGCTGGCGTCTACGAGCAGTACTTC.

This chain links TRBV15 with TRBJ2-7, with D tentatively TRBD2 (6 bases). Per the germline V gene, CDR1 is LNHNV and CDR2 is YYDKDF (reference sequence). The CDR3 covers 15 residues. V shed 2 bases and J shed 1 base, with 12 bases lying between them. CDR3 sequence: CATSRSPGESYEQYF. In nucleotides, the CDR3 is TGTGCCACCAGCAGATCCCCGGGGGAATCCTACGAGCAGTACTTC.

V and J are TRBV11-2 and TRBJ2-7, with D perhaps matching TRBD2 (7 bases). The CDR3 contains 14 residues. The germline CDR1 and CDR2 sequences are SGHAT and FQNNGV. Trimming cost V 7 bases and J 3 bases, with 16 bases left between them. CDR3 coding DNA: TGTGCCAGCACCCTGGGGGGGGGACACTACGAGCAGTACTTC. This sequence encodes CASTLGGGHYEQYF.

This clone turned up a few times. The rearrangement uses TRBV2 and TRBJ2-2; D is unresolved. Germline CDR1 reads SNHLY; CDR2 reads FYNNEI. The CDR3 totals 15 residues. V was pared by 1 base and J by 5 bases, with 11 bases between. Here the CDR3 DNA reads TGTGCCAGCAGTGAAGGAAGGGTAGTGACCGGGGAGCTGTTTTTT. Translated, it gives CASSEGRVVTGELFF. Variable domain in full (rest from reference TRBV2 and TRBJ2-2): EPEVTQTPSHQVTQMGQEVILRCVPISNHLYFYWYRQILGQKVEFLVSFYNNEISEKSEIFDDQFSVERPDGSNFTLKIRSTKLEDSAMYFCASSEGRVVTGELFFGEGSRLTVL.

This sequence joins TRBV7-9 and TRBJ2-3; D is perhaps TRBD1 or TRBD2 (5 bases each). Germline lookup yields CDR1 SEHNR and CDR2 FQNEAQ (reference sequence). The CDR3 has 15 residues. Trimming stripped 1 base from V and 4 bases from J, with 12 bases between. This CDR3 reads CASSLVEGRADTQYF. The DNA of the CDR3 is TGTGCCAGCAGCTTAGTAGAGGGGCGGGCAGATACGCAGTATTTT.

Remarks on this clone: At the DNA level, this CDR3 is encoded by other sequences in the same sample as well. This CDR3 is CASSLGTAYGYTF. DNA of the CDR3: TGTGCCAGCAGCTTAGGGACGGCCTATGGCTACACCTTC. V and J are TRBV7-9 and TRBJ1-2; no reliable D call. This CDR3 has 13 amino acids. Looked up from germline, CDR1 is SEHNR and CDR2 is FQNEAQ (reference sequence). V lost 1 base, J lost 4 bases, and 7 bases lay in between.

V gene TRBV3-1 (or the pseudogene TRBV3-2) combines with J gene TRBJ1-1; possibly TRBD1 for D (6 bases). Trimming stripped 4 bases from V and 5 bases from J, with 17 bases between. CDR3 size: 15 residues. Germline lookup yields CDR1 LGHDT and CDR2 YNNKEL (reference sequence). The CDR3 nucleotides are TGTGCCAGCAGCCCCCGGGCGCGGGGGACAACTGAAGCTTTCTTT. It specifies CASSPRARGTTEAFF.

The chain carries TRBV29-1 and TRBJ2-7; possible D gene TRBD2, 6 bases. V lost 4 bases to trimming and J lost 0 bases, with 10 bases between them. The CDR3 sequence is 13 residues long. The germline V gene has CDR1 SQVTM and CDR2 ANQGSEA. The chain's CDR3 is CSVGAGSSYEQYF. CDR3 nucleotides: TGCAGCGTTGGGGCGGGGAGCTCCTACGAGCAGTACTTC.

The chain joins TRBV6-5 to TRBJ1-5; 7 bases agree with TRBD1. The V gene's germline CDR1 is MNHEY and CDR2 SVGAGI. This CDR3 region has 15 residues. The J segment lost 3 bases and the V segment lost 1 base, leaving 3 bases of the junction unmatched. The CDR3 loop is CASSYWDSLNQPQHF. DNA for the CDR3: TGTGCCAGCAGTTACTGGGACAGCCTCAATCAGCCCCAGCATTTT.

The chain uses TRBV6-2 or TRBV6-3 and TRBJ1-1; D is undetermined. The ends were cut back, 2 bases at V and 1 base at J, with 17 bases in the middle. The CDR3 covers 17 residues. Per germline, CDR1 MNHEY and CDR2 SVGEGT. This CDR3 is CASSYGPSSVRNTEAFF. The CDR3 DNA reads TGTGCCAGCAGTTACGGGCCCTCGTCCGTTAGGAACACTGAAGCTTTCTTT.

This chain uses TRBV5-4 with TRBJ2-7; 9 nucleotides align to TRBD2. The CDR3 loop spans 14 amino acids. CDR1 is SGHNT and CDR2 is YYREEE in the germline V gene (reference sequence). The junction had 1 base not matched to a gene; V was cut back by 1 base and J by 2 bases. The CDR3 region is CASSLLAGTYEQYF. The CDR3 DNA reads TGTGCCAGCAGCTTGCTAGCGGGGACCTACGAGCAGTACTTC.

V and J are TRBV27 and TRBJ1-6; perhaps TRBD1 as D (5 bases). This CDR3 is 14 amino acids long. Germline V gene lookup returns CDR1 MNHEY and CDR2 SMNVEV (reference sequence). V lost 5 bases and J lost 9, with 14 bases in between. The CDR3 DNA sequence: TGTGCCAGCAGTACGACAGTAATGGCTTCACCCCTCCACTTT. Protein: CASSTTVMASPLHF.

The chain is built from TRBV28 and TRBJ2-7, with unresolved D. CDR3 length: 16 amino acids. Germline CDR1 and CDR2: MDHEN and SYDVKM. The V and J ends lost 6 bases and 2 bases respectively, with 20 bases between them. The CDR3 loop reads CASSPPGDTLAYEQYF. The CDR3 nucleotides read TGTGCCAGCAGCCCCCCCGGAGACACCTTAGCCTACGAGCAGTACTTC.

For the CDR3, the DNA is TGCGCCAGCAGTGAAGGGGGGGTGAACACTGAAGCTTTCTTT. This gives the protein CASSEGGVNTEAFF. This chain links TRBV10-1 with TRBJ1-1; a possible D gene is TRBD1 (6 bases). Germline-derived CDR1 and CDR2 are WNHNN and SYGVQD (reference sequence). V lost 3 bases to trimming and J lost 0 bases, with 8 bases between them. CDR3 size: 14 residues.

This sequence joins TRBV27 and TRBJ1-6, with D perhaps TRBD1 (5 bases). The length of the CDR3 is 14 residues. With 4 bases removed from V and 9 bases from J, the gap between germline ends came to 13 bases. Germline assignment: CDR1 MNHEY and CDR2 SMNVEV (reference sequence). For the CDR3, the DNA is TGTGCCAGCAGTTCCGACAGAGCGAGTTCACCCCTCCACTTT. Residues: CASSSDRASSPLHF.

This chain joins TRBV3-1 (or the pseudogene TRBV3-2) and TRBJ2-3; TRBD1 is a possible D gene (6 bases). The germline V gene has CDR1 LGHDT and CDR2 YNNKEL (reference sequence). The CDR3 runs 14 residues. V gave up 4 bases and J gave up 7 bases, with 15 bases separating them. CDR3 region: CASSPPLRGNTQYF. As DNA, the CDR3 is TGTGCCAGCAGCCCGCCACTCAGGGGAAATACGCAGTATTTT.

The rearrangement joins TRBV11-1 to TRBJ1-6, with a possible D match to TRBD1 (6 bases). CDR3 length: 13 residues. V lost 5 bases, J lost 9 bases, and 11 bases lay in between. Germline V gene data show CDR1 as SGHAT and CDR2 as FQDESV (reference sequence). The CDR3 spells CASSPGVPSPLHF. CDR3 nucleotide sequence: TGTGCCAGCAGCCCAGGGGTTCCTTCACCCCTCCACTTT. The full variable domain, its missing parts supplied by reference TRBV11-1 and TRBJ1-6, is EAEVAQSPRYKITEKSQAVAFWCDPISGHATLYWYRQILGQGPELLVQFQDESVVDDSQLPKDRFSAERLKGVDSTLKIQPAELGDSAMYLCASSPGVPSPLHFGNGTRLTVT.

The CDR3 is CASSYSGTTDTQYF. The CDR3, as DNA: TGTGCCAGCAGTTACTCGGGGACCACAGATACGCAGTATTTT. The chain is built from TRBV6-2 or TRBV6-3 and TRBJ2-3; D may correspond to TRBD1 or TRBD2 (5 bases each). V dropped 0 bases and J dropped 2 bases, with 6 bases sitting between them. The CDR3 is 14 residues long. Germline CDR1 and CDR2: MNHEY and SVGEGT.

The gene calls are TRBV4-2 and TRBJ2-7; 14 bases fit TRBD2. The CDR3 has 17 amino acids. The J segment lost 4 bases and the V segment lost 4 bases, leaving 9 bases of the junction unmatched. The V gene's germline CDR1 is LGHNA and CDR2 YNFKEQ. CDR3 DNA sequence: TGTGCCAGCAGCCCCTATGGGACTAGCGGGAGTGGGTACGAGCAGTACTTC. This codes for CASSPYGTSGSGYEQYF.

This clone was found a few times. The chain links TRBV19 to TRBJ1-5; the D is unclear. V lost 6 bases, J lost 3 bases, and 9 bases lay in between. The CDR3 has 13 residues. Germline V lookup: CDR1 LNHDA, CDR2 SQIVND (reference sequence). The CDR3 loop reads CASSKTLNQPQHF. CDR3 coding DNA: TGTGCCAGTAGCAAAACCCTCAATCAGCCCCAGCATTTT.

The chain is built from TRBV28 and TRBJ1-4; D gene uncertain. The ends were cut back, 11 bases at V and 2 bases at J, with 12 bases in the middle. Germline CDR1 MDHEN, CDR2 SYDVKM. The CDR3 has 13 amino acids. For the CDR3, the DNA is TGTGCCGCAACGGCAGGCACTAATGAAAAACTGTTTTTT. Residues: CAATAGTNEKLFF.

The genes are TRBV12-5 and TRBJ1-1; D is possibly TRBD1 (5 bases). The ends were cut back, 3 bases at V and 0 bases at J, with 17 bases in the middle. CDR3 size: 17 residues. Germline V gene lookup returns CDR1 LGHNT and CDR2 FRNRAP. The CDR3 spells CASGLAGFSHMNTEAFF. Written as DNA, the CDR3 is TGTGCTAGTGGTTTAGCAGGGTTTAGCCACATGAACACTGAAGCTTTCTTT.

CDR3 nucleotides: TGTGCCACCAGCAGAGGGAGCGACACCGGGGAGCTGTTTTTT. Translating gives CATSRGSDTGELFF. The rearrangement uses TRBV15 and TRBJ2-2; D uncertain. The germline gives CDR1 LNHNV, CDR2 YYDKDF (reference sequence). The V end was cut by 1 base, the J end by 3 bases, with 6 bases between. The CDR3 consists of 14 residues.

The chain is built from TRBV18 and TRBJ1-3; unclear D gene. Germline V CDR1 and CDR2: KGHSH, LQKENI. The CDR3 contains 14 residues. V was shortened by 3 bases and J by 0 bases, with 6 bases between the two germline ends. In DNA, the CDR3 is TGTGCCAGCTCACCGGGCGGCTCTGGAAACACCATATATTTT. Translation gives CASSPGGSGNTIYF. Variable domain in full (rest from reference TRBV18 and TRBJ1-3): NAGVMQNPRHLVRRRGQEARLRCSPMKGHSHVYWYRQLPEEGLKFMVYLQKENIIDESGMPKERFSAEFPKEGPSILRIQQVVRGDSAAYFCASSPGGSGNTIYFGEGSWLTVV.

This chain joins TRBV6-5 and TRBJ2-1; 9 bases are shared with TRBD1. Germline CDR1 is MNHEY and CDR2 is SVGAGI. Trimming cost V 5 bases and J 8 bases; bases outside gene matches: 10. The CDR3 is 15 residues long. The CDR3 nucleotides are TGTGCCAGCAGTCATGACAGGGGGATTGGGGATGAGCAGTTCTTC. As protein: CASSHDRGIGDEQFF.

This clone appeared a single time. The chain has TRBV9 and TRBJ2-7; 8 positions match TRBD2. The CDR3 has 15 amino acids. CDR1 is SGDLS and CDR2 is YYNGEE in the germline V gene. J was trimmed by 7 bases and V by 0 bases; bases with no gene match: 9. This CDR3 reads CASSVGNGGAVEQYF. The CDR3 region has the DNA TGTGCCAGCAGCGTAGGGAACGGGGGGGCTGTGGAGCAGTACTTC.

V usage is TRBV5-6 and J usage is TRBJ1-2; possible D gene TRBD1, 5 bases. The CDR3 has 14 residues. The germline V gene has CDR1 SGHDT and CDR2 YYEEEE. Trimming took 4 bases from V and 5 from J, leaving 15 bases between them. CDR3 bases: TGTGCCAGCAGCCCCCCCTCAGGGTCATATGGCTACACCTTC. This codes for CASSPPSGSYGYTF.

The V and J genes are TRBV7-9 and TRBJ2-7; a possible D gene is TRBD2 (6 bases). V was clipped by 5 bases and J by 1 base, with 18 bases between them. CDR3 length: 16 residues. From germline, CDR1 is SEHNR and CDR2 FQNEAQ (reference sequence). The CDR3 bases are TGTGCCAGCAGCCAACTTGTATGGGGGACTTCCTACGAGCAGTACTTC. It specifies CASSQLVWGTSYEQYF.

This sequence joins TRBV18 and TRBJ1-5; D possibly corresponds to TRBD1 (6 bases). Trimming removed 4 bases from V and 6 bases from J, with 19 bases in between. The CDR3 loop spans 16 amino acids. Germline V gene data show CDR1 as KGHSH and CDR2 as LQKENI. CDR3 DNA sequence: TGTGCCAGCTCACATAGGGGGACCCTGGGCGGTCAGCCCCAGCATTTT. It is translated as CASSHRGTLGGQPQHF.

The chain employs TRBV19 and TRBJ1-6, with TRBD1 as a possible D gene (5 bases). V dropped 5 bases and J dropped 7 bases, with 15 bases sitting between them. This CDR3 is built from 15 residues. Germline values: CDR1 LNHDA, CDR2 SQIVND (reference sequence). The DNA for the CDR3 is TGTGCCAGTAGTGATACCCCGGGACCAAATTCACCCCTCCACTTT. Protein: CASSDTPGPNSPLHF.